Sequencing of this T cell receptor (beta chain) was carried out in a study of T-cell reconstitution after alpha-beta-depleted transplantation in children. A library of TCRbeta sequences, prepared with unique molecular identifiers, was generated. MiXCR, run by TCRdb on the PCR reads, gives a single entry per CDR3 protein. The sample lists 500,000 to 600,000 distinct CDR3 sequences, about 33% occurring once. The origin of this receptor is a human donor who donated a stem cell graft to a child with aplastic anemia. The sequencing used PBMCs from the stem cell graft donor, collected from the stem cell graft.

CDR3 sequence: CASSLATSGSTQYF. The CDR3 DNA reads as TGTGCCAGCAGCTTAGCGACTAGCGGGAGCACCCAGTACTTC. This sequence joins TRBV7-2 and TRBJ2-5; 12 bases match TRBD2. Trimming took 0 bases from V and 8 from J; bases not matched to a gene: 1. Germline V gives CDR1 SGHTA, CDR2 FQGNSA. The CDR3 extends over 14 amino acids.